Listed here are 24 T cell receptor beta chains from one sample, sequenced in a study of blood T cell repertoires in COVID-19. Only in-frame clones appear in the TCRdb table, and some are missing; sequencing was by immunoSEQ multiplex PCR. In the table there are fewer than 130,000 clones, approximately 79% of which are singletons. The sequencing input was peripheral blood. The receptors derive from a man between 70 and 80 years old with active or convalescent COVID-19.

V gene TRBV5-5 combines with J gene TRBJ1-5; D is unresolved. Deletions cut 0 bases from V and 7 bases from J, with 11 bases between. This CDR3 has 14 amino acids. CDR1 is SGHKS, CDR2 YYEKEE, per germline (reference sequence). The CDR3 DNA is TGTGCCAGCAGCTTGGGAGGAGGGAAACAGCCCCAGCATTTT. This translates into CASSLGGGKQPQHF.

The CDR3 sequence: CASSPEHSGELFF. CDR3 bases: TGTGCCAGCTCACCAGAACATTCCGGGGAGCTGTTTTTT. The chain is built from TRBV18 and TRBJ2-2; the D is unclear. Germline CDR1 and CDR2: KGHSH and LQKENI. V was shortened by 2 bases and J by 6 bases, with 7 bases between the two germline ends. This CDR3 is built from 13 residues.

This rearrangement joins TRBV5-1 to TRBJ2-5, with 13 bases identical to TRBD2. This CDR3 contains 16 residues. The junction had 3 bases not matched to a gene; V was cut back by 4 bases and J by 0 bases. Germline V gene sequence: CDR1 SGHRS, CDR2 YFSETQ. The CDR3 region has the DNA TGCGCCAGCAGCCGAGGGACTAGCGGGGACCAAGAGACCCAGTACTTC. This encodes CASSRGTSGDQETQYF.

The chain joins TRBV5-1 to TRBJ2-3; 8 bases align to TRBD2. CDR1 and CDR2 from the germline V gene are SGHRS and YFSETQ. Germline trimming cut 5 bases from V and 7 bases from J; bases unmatched to any gene: 6. This CDR3 is 13 amino acids long. CDR3 residues: CASSAGGTNTQYF. CDR3 sequence (DNA): TGCGCCAGCAGTGCGGGAGGTACCAATACGCAGTATTTT. Complete variable domain (other parts from reference TRBV5-1 and TRBJ2-3): KAGVTQTPRYLIKTRGQQVTLSCSPISGHRSVSWYQQTPGQGLQFLFEYFSETQRNKGNFPGRFSGRQFSNSRSEMNVSTLELGDSALYLCASSAGGTNTQYFGPGTRLTVL.

This rearrangement joins TRBV18 to TRBJ1-1, with unresolved D. This CDR3 is built from 15 residues. The germline gives CDR1 KGHSH, CDR2 LQKENI. V lost 6 bases and J 0 bases, leaving 14 bases between the germline ends. This CDR3 reads CASSWIGLMNTEAFF. For the CDR3, the DNA is TGTGCCAGCTCGTGGATAGGACTGATGAACACTGAAGCTTTCTTT. Complete variable domain (other parts from reference TRBV18 and TRBJ1-1): NAGVMQNPRHLVRRRGQEARLRCSPMKGHSHVYWYRQLPEEGLKFMVYLQKENIIDESGMPKERFSAEFPKEGPSILRIQQVVRGDSAAYFCASSWIGLMNTEAFFGQGTRLTVV.

This clone was counted a few times. This chain connects TRBV19 to TRBJ1-1; no firm D call. The CDR3 extends over 13 amino acids. V was cut by 2 bases and J by 1 base, with 5 bases left in between. The V gene's germline CDR1 is LNHDA and CDR2 SQIVND (reference sequence). CDR3 DNA sequence: TGTGCCAGTAGTATAAACAGGAACACTGAAGCTTTCTTT. Protein sequence: CASSINRNTEAFF.

This chain uses TRBV24-1 with TRBJ2-1, with TRBD2 matching 9 bases. Germline assignment: CDR1 KGHDR and CDR2 SFDVKD. The V segment lost 5 bases and the J segment 5 bases; nucleotides outside the gene matches: 0. This CDR3 spans 13 amino acids. The chain's CDR3 is CATSGGGDNEQFF. The CDR3 region has the DNA TGTGCCACCAGTGGCGGGGGGGACAATGAGCAGTTCTTC.

The V gene is TRBV19, the J gene TRBJ2-1; 7 positions match TRBD2. CDR1 is LNHDA, CDR2 SQIVND, per germline (reference sequence). The V segment lost 4 bases and the J segment 0 bases; nucleotides outside the gene matches: 3. CDR3 length equals 15 residues. The CDR3 protein is CASSTSGGSYNEQFF. The CDR3 DNA sequence: TGTGCCAGTAGTACTTCGGGAGGCTCCTACAATGAGCAGTTCTTC. The full variable domain, with the rest looked up from reference TRBV19 and TRBJ2-1, is DGGITQSPKYLFRKEGQNVTLSCEQNLNHDAMYWYRQDPGQGLRLIYYSQIVNDFQKGDIAEGYSVSREKKESFPLTVTSAQKNPTAFYLCASSTSGGSYNEQFFGPGTRLTVL.

J is TRBJ2-5 and V is TRBV5-1, with no clear D. The length of the CDR3 is 14 residues. V lost 0 bases and J lost 1, with 7 bases in between. The germline V gene encodes CDR1 SGHRS and CDR2 YFSETQ. The DNA of the CDR3 is TGCGCCAGCAGCTTGGCTGCGATCCAAGAGACCCAGTACTTC. Encoded protein: CASSLAAIQETQYF.

This clone was counted between two and nine times. This CDR3 reads CASSSPGGTNEKLFF. CDR3 DNA: TGTGCCAGCAGCTCCCCTGGGGGGACTAATGAAAAACTGTTTTTT. The J gene is TRBJ1-4, the V gene TRBV5-5, with TRBD1 as a possible D gene (5 bases). The V and J ends lost 3 bases and 2 bases respectively, with 11 bases between them. Germline CDR1 reads SGHKS; CDR2 reads YYEKEE (reference sequence). The CDR3 loop spans 15 amino acids.

This rearrangement joins TRBV5-6 to TRBJ1-2; D perhaps matches TRBD1 (6 bases). In germline, CDR1 is SGHDT, CDR2 YYEEEE. V was clipped by 4 bases and J by 8 bases, with 18 bases between them. This CDR3 contains 14 residues. The CDR3 sequence is CASSPPGTMRGYTF. CDR3 coding DNA: TGTGCCAGCAGCCCCCCCGGGACAATGAGGGGCTACACCTTC.

The chain combines TRBV28 with TRBJ1-6; maybe TRBD1 (6 bases). V was pared by 4 bases and J by 5 bases, with 15 bases between. Germline V gene lookup returns CDR1 MDHEN and CDR2 SYDVKM. The CDR3 is 16 residues long. The CDR3 sequence: CASSSATGFNNSPLHF. CDR3 nucleotides: TGTGCCAGCAGTTCCGCCACAGGGTTTAATAATTCACCCCTCCACTTT.

The chain recombines TRBV12-3 or TRBV12-4 with TRBJ2-5; possible D gene TRBD2, 6 bases. This CDR3 has 11 residues. Trimming took off 8 bases at V and 5 bases at J, with 9 bases between the two ends. CDR3 residues: CASGRRETQYF. DNA of the CDR3: TGTGCCAGCGGGAGGCGGGAGACCCAGTACTTC.

This chain uses TRBV28 with TRBJ2-7; the match to TRBD2 covers 16 bases. This CDR3 is built from 19 residues. Per germline, CDR1 MDHEN and CDR2 SYDVKM. Losses at the gene ends were 6 bases for V and 2 bases for J; bases not matched to a gene: 13. The chain's CDR3 is CASSSSGLAGGQRAYEQYF. CDR3 bases: TGTGCCAGCAGCTCCTCGGGACTAGCGGGAGGGCAACGAGCCTACGAGCAGTACTTC.

The CDR3 DNA follows: TGTGCCACCAGCAGAGATGCGGCTAGTAGTTTGTACAATGAGCAGTTCTTC. This sequence encodes CATSRDAASSLYNEQFF. V gene TRBV15 combines with J gene TRBJ2-1; no clear D gene. The CDR3 contains 17 residues. Trimming shortened V by 0 bases and J by 4 bases, and 16 bases separated the two germline ends. Germline loops: CDR1 LNHNV, CDR2 YYDKDF (reference sequence).

The gene calls are TRBV5-6 and TRBJ2-5; D is ambiguous. Germline V gene sequence: CDR1 SGHDT, CDR2 YYEEEE. Trimming took 1 base from V and 2 from J, leaving 9 bases between them. The CDR3 runs to 14 residues. The CDR3 DNA reads TGTGCCAGCAGCTTGACAGAGACGCAAGAGACCCAGTACTTC. It translates to CASSLTETQETQYF.

The chain employs TRBV19 and TRBJ1-4; D call uncertain. The germline V gene encodes CDR1 LNHDA and CDR2 SQIVND (reference sequence). The V end lost 1 base, the J end lost 5 bases, and 11 bases lay between the germline ends. This CDR3 has 15 residues. The CDR3 region has the DNA TGTGCCAGTAGTATAGGGTCAGCGAGAAATGAAAAACTGTTTTTT. This gives the protein CASSIGSARNEKLFF.

V is TRBV30 and J is TRBJ1-2; D perhaps matches TRBD1 (5 bases). With 5 bases removed from V and 7 bases from J, the gap between germline ends came to 14 bases. Looked up from germline, CDR1 is GTSNPN and CDR2 is SVGIG (reference sequence). CDR3 size: 12 residues. The CDR3 sequence: CAWGGGGAGYTF. In nucleotides, the CDR3 is TGTGCCTGGGGCGGGGGGGGAGCTGGCTACACCTTC.

J is TRBJ1-1 and V is TRBV5-1; possible D gene TRBD1, 5 bases. The CDR3 runs 15 residues. V lost 0 bases, J lost 3 bases, and 12 bases lay in between. The germline V gene encodes CDR1 SGHRS and CDR2 YFSETQ. The CDR3 here is CASSLEGMLYTEAFF. The CDR3 DNA follows: TGCGCCAGCAGCTTGGAGGGGATGCTGTACACTGAAGCTTTCTTT.

The chain has TRBV5-1 and TRBJ2-7; 10 nucleotides line up with TRBD2. V lost 3 bases to trimming and J lost 11 bases; unmatched junction nucleotides: 2. The CDR3 length is 11 residues. Germline CDR1 is SGHRS and CDR2 is YFSETQ. The CDR3 is CASSSGLAEYF. CDR3 nucleotide sequence: TGCGCCAGCAGCTCCGGACTAGCGGAGTACTTC.

J is TRBJ2-7 and V is TRBV7-2; 8 nucleotides align to TRBD1. This CDR3 has 15 amino acids. CDR1 SGHTA and CDR2 FQGNSA come from the germline V gene. The J segment lost 4 bases and the V segment lost 5 bases, leaving 10 bases of the junction unmatched. CDR3 amino acids: CASSLYPGQAYEQYF. The CDR3 region has the DNA TGTGCCAGCAGCCTTTACCCGGGACAGGCATACGAGCAGTACTTC.

The chain uses TRBV7-3 and TRBJ1-1, with a possible D match to TRBD1 (5 bases). V lost 0 bases and J 5 bases, leaving 13 bases between the germline ends. Germline assignment: CDR1 SGHTA and CDR2 FQGTGA. The CDR3 is 15 amino acids. The CDR3 coding sequence is TGTGCCAGCAGCTTAACTATGTCAGGGAGGACTGAAGCTTTCTTT. This gives the protein CASSLTMSGRTEAFF.

The chain joins TRBV20-1 to TRBJ2-5; D gene ambiguous. CDR1 DFQATT and CDR2 SNEGSKA come from the germline V gene (reference sequence). This CDR3 is 14 amino acids long. V gave up 3 bases and J gave up 3 bases, with 14 bases separating them. CDR3 nucleotide sequence: TGCAGTGCTAGTCCCAGATCCCGGGAAGAGACCCAGTACTTC. Its translation is CSASPRSREETQYF.

The J gene is TRBJ2-7, the V gene TRBV2, with D perhaps TRBD1 (5 bases). Germline values: CDR1 SNHLY, CDR2 FYNNEI. V shed 6 bases and J shed 2 bases, with 14 bases lying between them. The CDR3 totals 14 residues. In nucleotides, the CDR3 is TGTGCCAGCAGAGCTGGACACCCACCCTACGAGCAGTACTTC. Amino acids: CASRAGHPPYEQYF.